In its sample, the clone carrying this T cell receptor (beta chain) was seen a few times. The data belong to a study of blood T cell repertoires in COVID-19. On the study more broadly: The cDNA or gDNA used as material had been derived from T cells, B-cell-depleted T cells, or PBMCs.

In the original analysis: Amplified reference gene primers provided the basis for estimating nucleated cell counts. The repertoire was sequenced with immunoSEQ multiplex PCR; TCRdb's copy has only in-frame clones and lacks some. V and J calls and clone size are copied from that table; D and trimming were computed from the DNA. The sample holds approximately 200,000 clones, 75% to 85% seen once. Germline V gene data show CDR1 as SGHRS and CDR2 as YFSETQ. V was clipped by 4 bases and J by 3 bases; unmatched bases: 10. CDR3 length: 17 amino acids. The source of this sequence is a man aged 35 to 55 who had recovered from COVID-19. Material for sequencing was PBMCs or T cells enriched from blood (not recorded which). The rearrangement links TRBV5-1 to TRBJ1-4, with 9 positions matching TRBD1. For the CDR3, the DNA is TGCGCCAGCAGCGGCGAAGACAGGGGGAGGGCTAATGAAAAACTGTTTTTT. The encoded protein is CASSGEDRGRANEKLFF.